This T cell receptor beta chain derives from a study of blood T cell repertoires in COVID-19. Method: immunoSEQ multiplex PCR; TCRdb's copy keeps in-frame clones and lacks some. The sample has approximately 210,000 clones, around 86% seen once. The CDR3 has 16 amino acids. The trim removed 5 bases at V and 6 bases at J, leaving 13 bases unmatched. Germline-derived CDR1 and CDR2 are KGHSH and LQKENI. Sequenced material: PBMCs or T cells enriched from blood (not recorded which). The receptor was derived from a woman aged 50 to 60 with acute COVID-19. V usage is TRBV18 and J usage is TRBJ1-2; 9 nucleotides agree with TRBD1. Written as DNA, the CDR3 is TGTGCCAGCTCAGCCGGGACAGGGTGGGATCCAGATGGCTACACCTTC. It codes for CASSAGTGWDPDGYTF.